This T cell receptor (beta chain) was sequenced in a study of patients and donors after allogeneic stem cell transplantation. This CDR3 has 14 amino acids. Germline CDR1 and CDR2: MGHDK and SYGVNS. V lost 5 bases and J lost 0, with 10 bases in between. This clonotype was seen many times. TCRdb recomputed calls from the RT-PCR reads with MiXCR, one row per CDR3 protein. The sample holds about a million distinct CDR3 sequences, about 20% seen once. Source material: blood, either unsorted or a sorted T cell fraction (not recorded which). The chain recombines TRBV25-1 with TRBJ1-1; a weak D match, TRBD1 (6 bases). This receptor was obtained from a human donor who was either an allogeneic HSCT recipient or a stem cell or donor lymphocyte infusion donor (not recorded which). It is not recorded whose cells these are; they may come from a transplant donor. This CDR3 reads CASSNGQLNTEAFF. DNA of the CDR3: TGTGCCAGCAGTAACGGACAGTTGAACACTGAAGCTTTCTTT.